This TCR beta chain emerged from a study of blood T cell repertoires in COVID-19. This CDR3 has 14 residues. Germline loops: CDR1 SGHTA, CDR2 FQGTGA. Germline trimming cut 5 bases from V and 7 bases from J; bases unmatched to any gene: 3. Profiling relied on immunoSEQ multiplex PCR, and the TCRdb table lists in-frame clones only, not all of them. The sample holds over 350,000 clones, about nine tenths seen once. This TCR was recovered from a woman between 40 and 50 years old who had been exposed to COVID-19. The genes are TRBV7-3 and TRBJ2-7; the match to TRBD2 covers 15 bases. The sequenced material came from PBMCs or T cells enriched from blood (not recorded which). The CDR3 nucleotides are TGTGCCAGCAGCCGGACTAGCGGGAGGGAAGAGCAGTACTTC. Translating gives CASSRTSGREEQYF.